This T cell receptor beta chain was observed in a study of T cells after yellow fever vaccination. Trimming cost V 2 bases and J 5 bases; bases outside gene matches: 5. Germline V gene lookup returns CDR1 SGDLS and CDR2 YYNGEE. The CDR3 is 14 amino acids. One entry per CDR3 protein results from TCRdb running MiXCR on the 5' RACE reads. The sample shows roughly 500,000 distinct CDR3 sequences, about 19% of them seen only once. The clonotype originates from a man between 25 and 39 years old who received the YFV17D yellow fever vaccine. This material consisted of PBMCs, taken 15 days after the yellow fever booster vaccination. The rearrangement links TRBV9 to TRBJ2-7; 9 positions agree with TRBD2. CDR3 protein: CASSVSGSAHEQYF. CDR3 DNA sequence: TGTGCCAGCAGCGTTAGCGGGAGCGCCCACGAGCAGTACTTC.